These T cell receptor beta chains were read from a single sample in a study of shared clonotypes between healthy human individuals. Sequencing was performed with immunoSEQ multiplex PCR; in TCRdb, only in-frame clones are kept and a portion is missing. The sample records about 1.9 million clones, about 93% being singletons. The sequenced sample consisted of naive CD8+ T cells from PBMCs. These receptors were collected from a young man in good health. Some clones in this sample may be carry-over from other donors' samples. CDR3s include the opening cysteine and the closing phenylalanine or tryptophan. A D gene is named only where the DNA matches it firmly.

cdr3_aa j_call v_call d_call
CASSIRDSRYNEQFF TRBJ2-1 TRBV27 TRBD1
CASSRMVRADGYGYTF TRBJ1-2 TRBV7-9 -
CASSQEDPTDTQYF TRBJ2-3 TRBV4-1 -
CASSEVGRIYEQYF TRBJ2-7 TRBV6-1 -
CASSQVTSGRPGKFF TRBJ2-1 TRBV14 TRBD2
CAWRPPRAIVNGYTF TRBJ1-2 TRBV30 -
CASSQTDRNLFYGYTF TRBJ1-2 TRBV4-1 -
CASSQALAGASYEQYF TRBJ2-7 TRBV14 TRBD2
CASRDSRALGDTQYF TRBJ2-3 TRBV19 -
CASSESGGAGYEQYF TRBJ2-7 TRBV2 -
CASSLERGTGELFF TRBJ2-2 TRBV7-9 -
CASTLRDRELNEQFF TRBJ2-1 TRBV5-1 TRBD1
CSGGEGAEAFF TRBJ1-1 TRBV20-1 -